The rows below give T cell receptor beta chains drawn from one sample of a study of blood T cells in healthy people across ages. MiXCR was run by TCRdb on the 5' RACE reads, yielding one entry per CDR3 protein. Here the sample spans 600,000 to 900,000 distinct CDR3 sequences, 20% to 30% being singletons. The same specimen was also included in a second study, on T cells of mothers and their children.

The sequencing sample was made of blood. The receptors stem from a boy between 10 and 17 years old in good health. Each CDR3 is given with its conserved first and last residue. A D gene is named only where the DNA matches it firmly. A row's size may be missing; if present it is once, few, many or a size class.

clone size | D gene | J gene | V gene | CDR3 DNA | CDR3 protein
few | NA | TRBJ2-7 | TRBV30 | TGTGCCTGGAGTGTAGATACCCTCTACGAGCAGTACTTC | CAWSVDTLYEQYF
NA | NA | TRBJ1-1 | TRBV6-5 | TGTGCCAGCAGTTACTCGAACAGGGTGGACACTGAAGCTTTCTTT | CASSYSNRVDTEAFF
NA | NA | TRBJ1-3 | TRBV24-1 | TGTGCCAACGCGGGGGGGATCCCTGGAAACACCATATATTTT | CANAGGIPGNTIYF
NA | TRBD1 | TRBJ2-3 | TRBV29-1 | TGCAGCGTGGGACAGGTGGCCGGAGCGACAGATACGCAGTATTTT | CSVGQVAGATDTQYF
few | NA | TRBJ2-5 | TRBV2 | TGTGCCAGCAGTTCGGACGGTAGATTAGAGACCCAGTACTTC | CASSSDGRLETQYF
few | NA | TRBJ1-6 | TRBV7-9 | TGTGCCAGCCCGGGAGGGGCAGGGGTTGATGATTCACCCCTCCACTTT | CASPGGAGVDDSPLHF
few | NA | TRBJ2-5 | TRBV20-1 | TGCAGTGCTAGAACAGGGGAGGCGCCAGAGACCCAGTACTTC | CSARTGEAPETQYF
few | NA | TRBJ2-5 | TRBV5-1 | TGCGCCAGCAGCTTGGGTATCGGGCGGTCCGCAGAGACCCAGTACTTC | CASSLGIGRSAETQYF
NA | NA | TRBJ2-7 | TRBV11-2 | TGTGCCAGCAGCTTAGATCGGGGGACCCCTGAGCAGTACTTC | CASSLDRGTPEQYF
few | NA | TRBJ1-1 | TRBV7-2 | TGTGCCAGCAGCTTAGCCGGCGGGGGGAGCACTGAAGCTTTCTTT | CASSLAGGGSTEAFF
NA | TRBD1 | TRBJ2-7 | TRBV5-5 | TGTGCCAGCAGCCTCGCAGGGGGACCCATATCCTACGAGCAGTACTTC | CASSLAGGPISYEQYF
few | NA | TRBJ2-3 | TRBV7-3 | TGTGCCAGCAGCTCGGGATTATCCCCATATACGCAGTATTTT | CASSSGLSPYTQYF
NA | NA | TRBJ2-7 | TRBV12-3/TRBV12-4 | TGTGCCAGCAGCCGGGGCGTAAGCTCCTACGAGCAGTACTTC | CASSRGVSSYEQYF
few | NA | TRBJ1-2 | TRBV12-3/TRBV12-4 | TGTGCCAGCAGTCCACGGCCTGAGTATGGCTACACCTTC | CASSPRPEYGYTF
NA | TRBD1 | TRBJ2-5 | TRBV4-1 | TGCGCCAGCAGCTTGGACAGGTGGGAGACCCAGTACTTC | CASSLDRWETQYF
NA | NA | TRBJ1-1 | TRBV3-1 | TGTGCCAGCAGCCAACCCTGGGGCAGGGGCACTGAAGCTTTCTTT | CASSQPWGRGTEAFF
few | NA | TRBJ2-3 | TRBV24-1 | TGTGCCACCAGTGACTCCGGGACTTCCCGGGATACGCAGTATTTT | CATSDSGTSRDTQYF
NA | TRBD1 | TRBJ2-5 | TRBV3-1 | TGTGCCAGCAGCCAATCGGACAGGGAAGAGACCCAGTACTTC | CASSQSDREETQYF
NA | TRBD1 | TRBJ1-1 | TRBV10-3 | TGTGCCATCAGTCCTAACAGGGGCGCGGAGGGGACTGAAGCTTTCTTT | CAISPNRGAEGTEAFF
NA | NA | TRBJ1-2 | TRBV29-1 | TGCAGCGTTTCAGAGGGATCATTTGGCTACACCTTC | CSVSEGSFGYTF
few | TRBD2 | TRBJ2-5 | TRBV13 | TGTGCCAGCAGTCTAGCGGCTGCTAGCGGGGAGGGGGAGACCCAGTACTTC | CASSLAAASGEGETQYF
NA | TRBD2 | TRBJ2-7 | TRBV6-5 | TGTGCCAGCAGTTATGTCCAGCGGGGGTACGAGCAGTACTTC | CASSYVQRGYEQYF